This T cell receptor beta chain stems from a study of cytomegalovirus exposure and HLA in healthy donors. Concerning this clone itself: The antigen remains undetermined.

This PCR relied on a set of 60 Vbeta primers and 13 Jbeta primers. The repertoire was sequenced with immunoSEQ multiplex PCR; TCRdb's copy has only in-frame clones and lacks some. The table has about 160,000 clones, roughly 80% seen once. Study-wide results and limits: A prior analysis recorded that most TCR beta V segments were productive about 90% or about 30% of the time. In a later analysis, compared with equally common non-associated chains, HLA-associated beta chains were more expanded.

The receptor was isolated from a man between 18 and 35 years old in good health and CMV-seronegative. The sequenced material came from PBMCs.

CDR3 nucleotides: TGCGCCAGCAGCCAAGATCTACTAGCGCTAAGCTCCTACAATGAGCAGTTCTTC. It codes for CASSQDLLALSSYNEQFF. The chain is built from TRBV4-3 and TRBJ2-1; 7 bases fit TRBD2. The CDR3 has 18 amino acids. Germline values: CDR1 LGHNA, CDR2 YSLEER. Germline trimming cut 0 bases from V and 0 bases from J; bases unmatched to any gene: 8.